Presented here are 18 T cell receptor beta chains from one specimen sequenced in a study of PD-1 blockade in classical Hodgkin lymphoma (dated by TCRdb to about 2020). The time point label, as the study defines it: cycle 1 day 1 (C1D1), immediately before nivolumab initiation. Relapse after autologous stem cell transplantation had occurred in all trial patients, and cohorts A, B and C were distinguished by prior brentuximab vedotin exposure. The library was generated by the immunoSEQ multiplex PCR assay. TCRdb's version of the immuneACCESS table is confined to in-frame rearrangements and falls short of the full clone set. An unresolved V gene accounts for under half of the shortfall where checked; the remainder is of unknown origin. This sample lists tens of thousands of clones; approximately 71% were detected once. About 5.6% of the sample comes from the top ten. The sample in question was peripheral blood mononuclear cells (PBMCs), obtained at baseline. The receptor source for this set is a human donor with classical Hodgkin lymphoma.

The sample holds a few counts of this clone. The chain employs TRBV5-5 and TRBJ1-2; D gene unclear. V was clipped by 0 bases and J by 0 bases, with 15 bases between them. CDR3 size: 17 residues. CDR1 is SGHKS and CDR2 is YYEKEE in the germline V gene (reference sequence). The CDR3 protein is CASSLETALGANYGYTF. CDR3 nucleotides: TGTGCCAGCAGCTTGGAAACAGCCCTGGGCGCTAACTATGGCTACACCTTC.

This clone was counted a single time. This chain connects TRBV28 to TRBJ1-5; the match to TRBD1 covers 8 bases. This CDR3 is built from 17 residues. The germline gives CDR1 MDHEN, CDR2 SYDVKM. Trimming at V came to 5 bases and at J to 0 bases, leaving 9 bases not matched to a gene. CDR3 in DNA: TGTGCCAGCAGTCCTGCGGACAGGGTACTTAGCAATCAGCCCCAGCATTTT. Protein sequence: CASSPADRVLSNQPQHF. Together with reference TRBV28 and TRBJ1-5, the CDR3 gives the full variable domain: DVKVTQSSRYLVKRTGEKVFLECVQDMDHENMFWYRQDPGLGLRLIYFSYDVKMKEKGDIPEGYSVSREKKERFSLILESASTNQTSMYLCASSPADRVLSNQPQHFGDGTRLSIL.

This clone is medium-sized by share. The V and J genes are TRBV10-3 and TRBJ1-2; D is uncertain. Looked up from germline, CDR1 is ENHRY and CDR2 is SYGVKD. V lost 2 bases, J lost 10 bases, and 14 bases lay in between. This CDR3 has 13 residues. DNA for the CDR3: TGTGCCATCAGTGAGGGAGGCTCGACTTACTACACCTTC. Amino acid sequence: CAISEGGSTYYTF.

The V and J genes are TRBV7-9 and TRBJ2-5; TRBD1 or TRBD2 may be the D gene (5 bases each). Germline lookup yields CDR1 SEHNR and CDR2 FQNEAQ (reference sequence). This CDR3 region has 15 residues. Trimming took 5 bases from V and 2 from J, leaving 15 bases between them. The CDR3 sequence: CASSPSRVGQETQYF. Written as DNA, the CDR3 is TGTGCCAGCAGCCCTAGCAGGGTGGGGCAAGAGACCCAGTACTTC.

This clone is deemed medium-sized. This rearrangement joins TRBV27 to TRBJ1-2; possible D gene TRBD1, 5 bases. Trimming removed 3 bases from V and 4 bases from J, with 18 bases in between. Germline loops: CDR1 MNHEY, CDR2 SMNVEV (reference sequence). The CDR3 totals 16 residues. CDR3 bases: TGTGCCAGCAGTTTTGTCAGGGTCTCTCCACCCTATGGCTACACCTTC. Amino acid sequence: CASSFVRVSPPYGYTF.

The chain combines TRBV7-6 with TRBJ2-7; D might be TRBD1 (6 bases). Germline CDR1 reads SGHVS; CDR2 reads FNYEAQ. V lost 5 bases, J lost 4 bases, and 30 bases lay in between. This CDR3 is 19 amino acids long. The CDR3 DNA reads as TGTGCCAGCAGCCCATATCTGGGACATTCAATACTGGACCCTTACGAGCAGTACTTC. Its translation: CASSPYLGHSILDPYEQYF.

For the CDR3, the DNA is TGTGCCAGCAGCTGGGGGACTAGCAGCCCAGATACGCAGTATTTT. Amino acid sequence: CASSWGTSSPDTQYF. The genes are TRBV5-4 and TRBJ2-3; 9 nucleotides agree with TRBD2. V shed 3 bases and J 4 bases; nucleotides not matched to a gene: 6. From germline, CDR1 is SGHNT and CDR2 YYREEE (reference sequence). The CDR3 totals 15 residues.

This clone has a single count. The rearrangement links TRBV6-5 to TRBJ1-6; 7 bases line up with TRBD1. The germline CDR1 and CDR2 sequences are MNHEY and SVGAGI. The V segment lost 3 bases and the J segment 10 bases; nucleotides outside the gene matches: 9. The CDR3 is 15 residues long. CDR3 in DNA: TGTGCCAGCAGTTATTTAGACAGGGAGGGATCACCCCTCCACTTT. Translation: CASSYLDREGSPLHF.

The CDR3 DNA reads TGTGCCAGCAGCGTAGTACCGCGCGATACGCAGTATTTT. Amino acids: CASSVVPRDTQYF. This chain links TRBV9 with TRBJ2-3; D is unresolved. CDR3 size: 13 residues. Germline assignment: CDR1 SGDLS and CDR2 YYNGEE. Trimming pared 0 bases from V and 6 bases from J, leaving 8 bases between.

J is TRBJ1-5 and V is TRBV18, with D unresolved. Germline loops: CDR1 KGHSH, CDR2 LQKENI. The CDR3 is made up of 14 amino acids. V was pared by 3 bases and J by 4 bases, with 10 bases between. The CDR3 DNA reads TGTGCCAGCTCACCTACGCATGGGAATCAGCCCCAGCATTTT. Protein: CASSPTHGNQPQHF.

J is TRBJ2-7 and V is TRBV5-8; the D gene is possibly TRBD1 (5 bases). V shed 0 bases and J shed 4 bases, with 11 bases lying between them. The V gene's germline CDR1 is SGHTS and CDR2 YDEGEE. CDR3 size: 14 residues. The CDR3 bases are TGTGCCAGCAGCTTGGGCCAGGGCAGGTACGAGCAGTACTTC. It is translated as CASSLGQGRYEQYF.

The genes are TRBV5-1 and TRBJ2-7; possible D gene TRBD1, 6 bases. There are 15 residues in the CDR3. CDR1 is SGHRS, CDR2 YFSETQ, per germline. The ends were cut back, 2 bases at V and 0 bases at J, with 12 bases in the middle. The CDR3 loop reads CASSFRGSSSYEQYF. The CDR3 nucleotides are TGCGCCAGCAGCTTCAGGGGAAGTTCCTCCTACGAGCAGTACTTC.

In nucleotides, the CDR3 is TGTGCCAGCAGTTTAACAGCTAGTACCTACGAGCAGTACTTC. Encoded protein: CASSLTASTYEQYF. This chain links TRBV28 with TRBJ2-7, with D uncertain. The CDR3 is made up of 14 amino acids. Germline-derived CDR1 and CDR2 are MDHEN and SYDVKM. The V and J ends lost 2 bases and 2 bases respectively, with 10 bases between them.

The chain joins TRBV6-6 to TRBJ2-3; 10 nucleotides line up with TRBD1. CDR1 is MNHNY, CDR2 SVGAGI, per germline (reference sequence). The length of the CDR3 is 15 residues. The trim removed 4 bases at V and 5 bases at J, leaving 6 bases unmatched. The CDR3 DNA is TGTGCCAGCAGTTTTGGGACAGGGGCGGAAGATACGCAGTATTTT. It translates to CASSFGTGAEDTQYF.

This chain links TRBV30 with TRBJ2-1; D might be TRBD2 (7 bases). V dropped 3 bases and J dropped 6 bases, with 18 bases sitting between them. This CDR3 is built from 15 residues. Germline V gene lookup returns CDR1 GTSNPN and CDR2 SVGIG (reference sequence). The CDR3 region is CAWSLGGPGSNEQFF. The CDR3 DNA is TGTGCCTGGAGCCTGGGGGGGCCCGGTTCCAATGAGCAGTTCTTC.

This clone has a handful of counts. The chain uses TRBV5-1 and TRBJ2-2; D is possibly TRBD1 or TRBD2 (5 bases each). The CDR3 length is 15 residues. The V and J ends lost 1 base and 2 bases respectively, with 9 bases between them. Germline-derived CDR1 and CDR2 are SGHRS and YFSETQ. The CDR3 DNA is TGCGCCAGCAGCTTGAGTGGGGGAAACACCGGGGAGCTGTTTTTT. It specifies CASSLSGGNTGELFF. The full variable domain, with the rest looked up from reference TRBV5-1 and TRBJ2-2, is KAGVTQTPRYLIKTRGQQVTLSCSPISGHRSVSWYQQTPGQGLQFLFEYFSETQRNKGNFPGRFSGRQFSNSRSEMNVSTLELGDSALYLCASSLSGGNTGELFFGEGSRLTVL.

This clone is a singleton in its sample. This rearrangement joins TRBV7-3 to TRBJ2-5; tentatively, D is TRBD1 (6 bases). Per germline, CDR1 SGHTA and CDR2 FQGTGA. The CDR3 runs 15 residues. The V and J ends lost 5 bases and 5 bases respectively, with 18 bases between them. This CDR3 is CASSLMGAGGETQYF. The CDR3 DNA reads TGTGCCAGCAGCCTCATGGGGGCGGGCGGGGAGACCCAGTACTTC. The full variable domain, rest sourced from reference TRBV7-3 and TRBJ2-5, is GAGVSQTPSNKVTEKGKYVELRCDPISGHTALYWYRQSLGQGPEFLIYFQGTGAADDSGLPNDRFFAVRPEGSVSTLKIQRTERGDSAVYLCASSLMGAGGETQYFGPGTRLLVL.

The chain is built from TRBV5-1 and TRBJ2-2; 8 nucleotides line up with TRBD1. This CDR3 is built from 14 residues. Germline V gene lookup returns CDR1 SGHRS and CDR2 YFSETQ. V was pared by 4 bases and J by 3 bases, with 2 bases of the junction left unmatched. The CDR3 DNA reads TGCGCCAGCAGCCCGACAGGGGACACCGGGGAGCTGTTTTTT. Its protein is CASSPTGDTGELFF.